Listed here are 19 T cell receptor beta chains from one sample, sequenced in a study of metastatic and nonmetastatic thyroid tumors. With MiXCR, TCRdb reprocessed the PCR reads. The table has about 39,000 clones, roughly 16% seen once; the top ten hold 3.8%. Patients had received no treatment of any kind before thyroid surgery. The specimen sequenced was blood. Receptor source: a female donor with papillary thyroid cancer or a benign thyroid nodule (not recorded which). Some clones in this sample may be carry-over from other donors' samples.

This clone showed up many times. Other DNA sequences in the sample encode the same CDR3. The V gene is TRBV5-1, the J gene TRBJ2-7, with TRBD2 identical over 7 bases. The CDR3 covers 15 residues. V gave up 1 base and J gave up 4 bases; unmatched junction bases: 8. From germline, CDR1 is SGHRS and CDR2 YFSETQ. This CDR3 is CASSLSTSGVYEQYF. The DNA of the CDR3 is TGCGCCAGCAGCTTGTCGACGAGCGGGGTTTACGAGCAGTACTTC.

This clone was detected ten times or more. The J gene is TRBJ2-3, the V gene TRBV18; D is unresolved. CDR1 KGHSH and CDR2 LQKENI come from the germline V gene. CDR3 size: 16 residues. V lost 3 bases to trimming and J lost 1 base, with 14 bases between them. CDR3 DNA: TGTGCCAGCTCACCGATGGGGATAAGAGGCACAGATACGCAGTATTTT. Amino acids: CASSPMGIRGTDTQYF.

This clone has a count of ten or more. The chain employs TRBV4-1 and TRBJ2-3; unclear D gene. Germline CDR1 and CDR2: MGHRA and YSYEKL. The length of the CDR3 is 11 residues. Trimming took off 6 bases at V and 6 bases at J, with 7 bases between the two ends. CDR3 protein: CASSEGDTQYF. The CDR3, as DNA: TGCGCCAGCAGTGAAGGGGATACGCAGTATTTT.

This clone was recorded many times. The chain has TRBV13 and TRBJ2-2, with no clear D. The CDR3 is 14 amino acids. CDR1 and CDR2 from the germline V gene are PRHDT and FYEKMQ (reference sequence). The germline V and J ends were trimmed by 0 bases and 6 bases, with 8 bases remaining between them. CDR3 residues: CASSLGVRAGELFF. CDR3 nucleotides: TGTGCCAGCAGCTTAGGGGTGCGCGCCGGGGAGCTGTTTTTT.

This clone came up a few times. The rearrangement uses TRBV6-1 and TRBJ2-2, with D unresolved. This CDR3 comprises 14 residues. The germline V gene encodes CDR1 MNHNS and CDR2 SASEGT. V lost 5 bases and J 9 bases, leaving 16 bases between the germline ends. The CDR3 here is CASSHGPRTWELFF. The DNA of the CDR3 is TGTGCCAGCAGTCACGGTCCGAGGACCTGGGAGCTGTTTTTT.

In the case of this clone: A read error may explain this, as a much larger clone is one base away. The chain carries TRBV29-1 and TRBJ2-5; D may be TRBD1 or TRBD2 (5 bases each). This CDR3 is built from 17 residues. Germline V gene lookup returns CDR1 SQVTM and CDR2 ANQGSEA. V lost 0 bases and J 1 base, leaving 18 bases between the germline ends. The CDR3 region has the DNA TGCAGCGTTGAAGAGATGTTTCCTGAGGGACCCCAAGAGACCCAGTACTTC. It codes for CSVEEMFPEGPQETQYF.

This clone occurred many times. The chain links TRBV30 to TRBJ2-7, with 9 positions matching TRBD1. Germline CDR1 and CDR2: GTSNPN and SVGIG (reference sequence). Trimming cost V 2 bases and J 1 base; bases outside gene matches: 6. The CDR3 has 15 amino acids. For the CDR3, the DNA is TGTGCCTGGAGTACCGGGACAGGGTTTTCCTACGAGCAGTACTTC. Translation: CAWSTGTGFSYEQYF.

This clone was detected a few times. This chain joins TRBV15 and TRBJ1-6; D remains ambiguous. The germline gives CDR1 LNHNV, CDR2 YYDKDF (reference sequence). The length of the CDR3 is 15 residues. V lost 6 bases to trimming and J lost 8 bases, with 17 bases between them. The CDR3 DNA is TGTGCCACCAGTAGCCGGGGAACCCTCTATTCACCCCTCCACTTT. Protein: CATSSRGTLYSPLHF.

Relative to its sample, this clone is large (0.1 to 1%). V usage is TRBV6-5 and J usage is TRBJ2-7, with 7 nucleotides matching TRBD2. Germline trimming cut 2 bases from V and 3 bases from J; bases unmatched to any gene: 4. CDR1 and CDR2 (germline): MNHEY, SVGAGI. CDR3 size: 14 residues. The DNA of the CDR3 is TGTGCCAGCAGTTACGGGGGGGAATTCTACGAGCAGTACTTC. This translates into CASSYGGEFYEQYF.

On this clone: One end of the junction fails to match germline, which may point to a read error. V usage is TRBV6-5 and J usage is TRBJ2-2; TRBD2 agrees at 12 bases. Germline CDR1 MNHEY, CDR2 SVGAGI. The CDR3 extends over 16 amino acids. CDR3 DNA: TGTGCCAGCATTTCCCTAGCGGGGGGGAACACCGGTGAGCTGTTTTTT. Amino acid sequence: CASISLAGGNTGELFF.

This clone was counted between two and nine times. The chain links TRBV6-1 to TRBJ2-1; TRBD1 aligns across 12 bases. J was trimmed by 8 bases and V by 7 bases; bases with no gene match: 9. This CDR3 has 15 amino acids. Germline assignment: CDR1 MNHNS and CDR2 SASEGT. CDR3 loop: CASIASGTGGHEQFF. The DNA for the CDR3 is TGTGCCAGCATCGCCTCCGGGACAGGGGGCCATGAGCAGTTCTTC.

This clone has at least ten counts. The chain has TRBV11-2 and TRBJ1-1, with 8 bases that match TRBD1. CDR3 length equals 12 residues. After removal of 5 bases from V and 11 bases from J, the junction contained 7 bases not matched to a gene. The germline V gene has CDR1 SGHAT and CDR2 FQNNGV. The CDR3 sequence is CASSPLQGVAFF. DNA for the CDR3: TGTGCCAGCAGCCCCTTACAGGGGGTGGCTTTCTTT.

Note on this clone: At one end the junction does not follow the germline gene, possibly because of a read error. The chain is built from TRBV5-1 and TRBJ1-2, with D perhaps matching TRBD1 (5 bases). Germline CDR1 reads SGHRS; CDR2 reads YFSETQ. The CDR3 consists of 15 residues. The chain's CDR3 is CASRLSSQDNYGYTF. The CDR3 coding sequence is TGCGCCAGCAGATTGTCTTCCCAGGACAACTATGGATACACCTTC.

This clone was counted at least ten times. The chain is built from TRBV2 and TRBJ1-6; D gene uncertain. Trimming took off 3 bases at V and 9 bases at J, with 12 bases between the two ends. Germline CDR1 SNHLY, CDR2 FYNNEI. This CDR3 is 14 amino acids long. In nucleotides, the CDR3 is TGTGCCAGCAGTGAGACCCGTATTGGTTCACCCCTCCACTTT. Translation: CASSETRIGSPLHF.

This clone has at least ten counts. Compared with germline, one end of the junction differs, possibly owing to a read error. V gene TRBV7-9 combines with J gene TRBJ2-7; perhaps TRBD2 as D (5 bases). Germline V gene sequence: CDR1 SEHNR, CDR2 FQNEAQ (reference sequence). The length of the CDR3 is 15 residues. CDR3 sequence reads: CVSGRPQDVSYEQYF. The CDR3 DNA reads TGTGTCAGCGGCCGACCCCAGGACGTATCCTACGAGCAGTACTTC. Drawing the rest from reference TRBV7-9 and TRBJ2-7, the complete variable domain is DTGVSQNPRHKITKRGQNVTFRCDPISEHNRLYWYRQTLGQGPEFLTYFQNEAQLEKSRLLSDRFSAERPKGSFSTLEIQRTEQGDSAMYLCVSGRPQDVSYEQYFGPGTRLTVT.

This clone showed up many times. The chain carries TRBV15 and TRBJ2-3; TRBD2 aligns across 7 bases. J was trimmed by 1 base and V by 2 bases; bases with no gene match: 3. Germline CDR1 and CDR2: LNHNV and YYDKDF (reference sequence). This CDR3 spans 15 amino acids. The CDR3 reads CATSRSREGTDTQYF. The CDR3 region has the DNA TGTGCCACCAGCAGATCCCGGGAGGGCACAGATACGCAGTATTTT.

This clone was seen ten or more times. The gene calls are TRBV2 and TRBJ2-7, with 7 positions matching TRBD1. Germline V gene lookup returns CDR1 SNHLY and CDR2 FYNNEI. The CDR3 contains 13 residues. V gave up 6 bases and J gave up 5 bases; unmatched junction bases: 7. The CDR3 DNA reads TGTGCCAGCAGATTAAGACAGGGCGACGAGCAGTACTTC. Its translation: CASRLRQGDEQYF.

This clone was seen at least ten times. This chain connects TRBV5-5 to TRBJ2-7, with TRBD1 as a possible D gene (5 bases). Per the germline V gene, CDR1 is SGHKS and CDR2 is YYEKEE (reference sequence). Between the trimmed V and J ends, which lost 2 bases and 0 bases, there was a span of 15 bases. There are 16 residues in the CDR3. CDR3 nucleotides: TGTGCCAGCAGCTTTATTCCAGGACACAACTCCTACGAGCAGTACTTC. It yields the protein CASSFIPGHNSYEQYF.

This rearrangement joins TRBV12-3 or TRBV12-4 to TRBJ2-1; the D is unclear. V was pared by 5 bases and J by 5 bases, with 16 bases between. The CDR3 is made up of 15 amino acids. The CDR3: CASSLVCDGNNEQFF. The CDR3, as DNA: TGTGCCAGCAGTCTGGTGTGTGACGGAAACAATGAGCAGTTCTTC.